The present entry profiles one T cell receptor (beta chain) with its context. The target antigen is unknown. The sample originates from a study of cytomegalovirus exposure and HLA in healthy donors. Study-level points and caveats: Follow-up analysis seemed to connect common viral pathogens with several of the most significant clusters identified. Researchers counted 164 TCR beta chains as cytomegalovirus-associated.

The PCR employed 60 Vbeta primers together with 13 Jbeta primers. Assay: immunoSEQ multiplex PCR; the TCRdb copy retains only in-frame clones and omits some. This table holds under 130,000 clones, 74% found once. The CDR3 is 14 residues long. The germline gives CDR1 MNHNY, CDR2 SVGAGI (reference sequence). With 7 bases clipped from V and 6 bases from J, the junction kept 10 bases outside the gene matches. Sequenced input: PBMCs. The chain joins TRBV6-6 to TRBJ1-2; 8 nucleotides match TRBD1. The sequence derives from a man aged 45 to 65 in good health and CMV-seropositive. DNA of the CDR3: TGTGCCAGCATCCTATGGACAGGGAGGGATGGCTACACCTTC. Translating it yields CASILWTGRDGYTF.